This T cell receptor (beta chain) came from a study of blood T cells in healthy people across ages (dated by TCRdb to 2013 to 2016). Concerning the study at large: Template switching captured roughly one uniquely barcoded TCR beta cDNA molecule per two T cells in model experiments. The study analyzed two additional independent replicas of 1 million unique cDNA reads from the same blood draw for two donors, one aged 18 to 30 and one aged 80 or older. To avoid experimental bias, donors of different ages were randomly spread across the sequencing lanes. Donors were grouped into four age groups: young (average roughly 15 years), middle-aged (roughly 37), aged (about 60) and long-lived (about 82). The study measured age-related changes in TCR beta repertoire diversity using deep sequencing normalized with unique cDNA molecular identifiers.

Broader findings and caveats from the paper: Estimates of total diversity based on one million sequenced T cells were regarded as lower bounds and as underestimates. Donor CMV infection status was unknown, potentially confounding age-related changes in expanded clonotypes. Compared with the aged group, the long-lived group had more naive CD4+ T cells, fewer expanded clones and increased TCR diversity, suggesting age selection. A strong correlation was found between observed TCR beta diversity and the percentage of naive T cells measured by flow cytometry. Since profiling was done on bulk unsorted PBMCs, naive and antigen-experienced compartments could not be conclusively compared. Observed TCR beta diversity per million T cells fell roughly linearly with age, and a significant reduction was already apparent by age about 43.

Details on this clonotype: The antigen it binds to is not known. No base quality values were provided; no much bigger clone lies one nucleotide off.

The receptor library was made with 5' RACE. The sequencing machine was an Illumina HiSeq 2500. A second 7 to 11 cycle PCR used a sample-barcoded 5' primer and a J-beta primer mix. A template-switch 5' adaptor carrying 12 random nucleotides introduced a unique molecular identifier onto each TCR beta cDNA molecule. Each sample yielded at least 3 million CDR3-containing paired-end reads. The Mint cDNA synthesis kit, primed by a TRBC-specific oligonucleotide, was used to synthesize first-strand cDNA from all RNA. Following uracil-DNA glycosylase treatment, a first 18-cycle PCR with universal primers M1SS and BC2_uni_R was performed on all cDNA. For the original study's pipeline: For normalization, 1 million high-quality reads were randomly selected from each sample, with every read carrying a distinct molecular identifier. Reads with shared molecular identifiers were discarded instead of being binned into consensus sequences. MiTCR, set to a Q25 quality threshold and the strictest error-elimination algorithm, was used for CDR3 identification, clonotype clustering and error correction. Lower-bound total TCR beta diversity was estimated with a nonparametric unseen species model using Euler transformation. TCRdb ran its own pipeline on the public reads, namely fastp trimming at Q25 and MiXCR clone calling, and kept in-frame beta chains. Every distinct CDR3 protein forms one entry, paired with its most common genes and DNA. These V and J calls are TCRdb output, not the study's own analysis. This sample is represented by about 1.7 million distinct CDR3 sequences; approximately 28% of them were singletons. The ten largest clonotypes hold roughly 8% of the sample.

The roughly 38 donors, aged about 6 to 90 years, were systemically healthy Caucasian individuals from Russia. Each donor gave 8 to 10 milliliters of peripheral blood, collected into EDTA-treated Vacutainer tubes. Ficoll-Paque density-gradient centrifugation was used to isolate PBMCs, with at least 6 million obtained per sample. Trizol reagent was used to extract total RNA from PBMCs, with at least 6 micrograms per sample. Naive CD45RAhigh/CD27high T cell percentages were measured by flow cytometry on a PBMC aliquot from every donor. The receptor was derived from a woman between 25 and 40 years old in good health. The material sequenced was blood.

The CDR3 region: CASSESRANSPLHF. The nucleotide sequence is given as TGTGCCAGCAGTGAAAGCAGGGCAAATTCACCCCTCCACTTT. The chain uses TRBV25-1 and TRBJ1-6, with a weak D call of TRBD1 (5 bases match). At the junction V is shortened by 2 bases and J by 7 bases, with 9 bases in between. The CDR3 numbers 14 residues from cysteine through phenylalanine. Just CDR3 DNA is preserved here, 42 bases in frame from base 1. The germline V gene provides CDR1 MGHDK and CDR2 SYGVNS.